This TCR beta chain was recovered during a study of blood T cell repertoires in COVID-19. Per the original methods: By means of reference gene primer amplification, nucleated cell counts were estimated. This table comes from immunoSEQ multiplex PCR, and its TCRdb copy is limited to in-frame clones, with some not included. D and trimming were read from the DNA, whereas the V and J calls and clone size are those reported in that table. The sample holds roughly 200,000 clones; more than 60% are singletons and the top ten take approximately 13%. Per germline, CDR1 SGHRS and CDR2 YFSETQ. The CDR3 contains 15 residues. Deletions cut 6 bases from V and 2 bases from J, with 14 bases between.

Source material: peripheral blood. J is TRBJ2-2 and V is TRBV5-1; tentatively, D is TRBD1 (6 bases). This receptor was obtained from a man aged 45-60 years who had recovered from COVID-19. The CDR3 protein is CASKLLGANTGELFF. For the CDR3, the DNA is TGCGCCAGCAAGTTACTGGGGGCTAACACCGGGGAGCTGTTTTTT.